This TCR beta chain was identified in a study of OX40 agonist ivuxolimab in advanced cancers. TCRdb's copy holds only in-frame clones and misses some; the assay was immunoSEQ multiplex PCR. The sample lists 10,000 to 14,000 clones; roughly four fifths were seen once. V was cut by 0 bases and J by 4 bases, with 12 bases left in between. This CDR3 comprises 15 residues. Germline assignment: CDR1 SGDLS and CDR2 YYNGEE. The chain carries TRBV9 and TRBJ2-3; tentative D call: TRBD2 (6 bases). This specimen was CD4+ or CD8+ T cells sorted from blood, taken in a trial of the OX40 agonist ivuxolimab. The TCR was taken from an adult with an advanced solid tumor such as melanoma, head and neck, liver or kidney cancer. CDR3 DNA: TGTGCCAGCAGCGTAGGCCTAGCGTCGTCAGATACGCAGTATTTT. It translates to CASSVGLASSDTQYF.